This T cell receptor (beta chain) was captured by sequencing in a study of blood T cell repertoires in COVID-19. Sequencing used immunoSEQ multiplex PCR; TCRdb keeps in-frame clones, though not all of them. The table has approximately 270,000 clones, approximately 86% seen once; the top ten hold 1.3% to 1.5%. CDR1 and CDR2 (germline): SGHDN, FVKESK. This CDR3 spans 21 amino acids. V dropped 4 bases and J dropped 1; count of bases not matched to a gene: 19. The V gene is TRBV14, the J gene TRBJ2-6; 7 bases map to TRBD1. Material: peripheral blood. This clonotype was obtained from an elderly man with acute or convalescent COVID-19. The CDR3 DNA is TGTGCCAGCAGCCGACAAGGAACCACCAGGACAGGTAGATCTGGGGCCAACGTCCTGACTTTC. This gives the protein CASSRQGTTRTGRSGANVLTF.